This T cell receptor (beta chain) was captured by sequencing in a study of blood T cell repertoires in COVID-19. Study-wide background: COVID-19 samples collected from the United States, Italy and Spain covered acute and convalescent phases.

Original data processing: Estimation of nucleated cell counts was performed using reference gene primer amplification. Produced via immunoSEQ multiplex PCR; TCRdb's table is partial and in-frame only. That table supplies the V and J calls and clone size; D and trimming were determined from the DNA. The sample contains around 300,000 clones, approximately 91% of which appear only once. The germline V gene has CDR1 SGDLS and CDR2 YYNGEE. CDR3 length: 16 residues. V dropped 0 bases and J dropped 5 bases, with 15 bases sitting between them. The participants were between about 18 and 100 years old and came from 24 US areas.

The J gene is TRBJ2-1, the V gene TRBV9; tentative D call: TRBD2 (6 bases). The receptor was derived from a woman in her 30s who had recovered from COVID-19. The sample consisted of PBMCs or T cells enriched from blood (not recorded which). CDR3: CASSVGGLPRDNEQFF. DNA of the CDR3: TGTGCCAGCAGCGTAGGGGGACTCCCTAGAGACAATGAGCAGTTCTTC.